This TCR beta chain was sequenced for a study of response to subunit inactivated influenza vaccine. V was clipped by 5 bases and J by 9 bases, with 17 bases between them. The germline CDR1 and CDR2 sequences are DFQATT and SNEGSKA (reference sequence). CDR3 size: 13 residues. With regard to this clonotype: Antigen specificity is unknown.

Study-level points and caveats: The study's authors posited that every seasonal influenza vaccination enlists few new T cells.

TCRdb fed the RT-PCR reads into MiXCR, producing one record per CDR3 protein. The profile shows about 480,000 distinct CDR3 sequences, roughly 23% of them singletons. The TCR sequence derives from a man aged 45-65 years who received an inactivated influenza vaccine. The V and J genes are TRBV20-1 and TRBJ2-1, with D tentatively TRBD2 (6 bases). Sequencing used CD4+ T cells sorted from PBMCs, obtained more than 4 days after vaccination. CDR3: CSAGLEGQSEQFF. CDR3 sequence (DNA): TGCAGTGCTGGTCTGGAGGGCCAGAGTGAGCAGTTCTTC.